The clone carrying this T cell receptor (beta chain) was observed at least ten times. These data come from a study of T-cell reconstitution after alpha-beta-depleted transplantation in children. V was shortened by 1 base and J by 3 bases, with 16 bases between the two germline ends. The CDR3 is made up of 16 amino acids. Germline V gene data show CDR1 as LGHNA and CDR2 as YSLEER. This sample's TCRbeta library carried unique molecular identifier barcodes. MiXCR, run by TCRdb on the PCR reads, gives a single entry per CDR3 protein. The data contain fewer than 25,000 distinct CDR3 sequences, 11% of them singletons.

The V call is TRBV4-3, the J call TRBJ2-7; the D gene could be TRBD1 or TRBD2 (5 bases each). This clonotype was obtained from a human donor who donated a stem cell graft to a child with chronic granulomatous disease. This material consisted of PBMCs from the stem cell graft donor, taken from the stem cell graft. CDR3 nucleotide sequence: TGCGCCAGCAGCCAAGCGGTGGGGGTAGCGCTCTACGAGCAGTACTTC. Amino acid sequence: CASSQAVGVALYEQYF.